The present TCR beta chain was sequenced within a study of shared clonotypes between healthy human individuals. This CDR3 spans 14 amino acids. Trimming took off 2 bases at V and 2 bases at J, with 6 bases between the two ends. Germline CDR1 SEHNR, CDR2 FQNEAQ (reference sequence). The table came from immunoSEQ multiplex PCR; TCRdb's copy has only in-frame clones and leaves some out. Here the sample spans roughly 410,000 clones, 90% to 98% being singletons. This sequence joins TRBV7-9 and TRBJ2-2; D not certain. The TCR sequence derives from a man younger than 45 in good health. Specimen: memory CD8+ T cells sorted from blood. Subset in this sample: CD45RO+ cells pooled with CCR7-negative TemRA cells. The CDR3 is CASSLFSNTGELFF. CDR3 bases: TGTGCCAGCAGCTTATTCTCCAACACCGGGGAGCTGTTTTTT.